This T cell receptor (beta chain) was identified in a study of CD8 T cells in Susac syndrome. Reverse transcription of 0.5 to 1 ug RNA was carried out with random hexamers. TCRdb itself ran the immunoSEQ multiplex PCR reads through MiXCR, one entry per CDR3 protein. The table shows roughly 100,000 distinct CDR3 sequences, with approximately 93% occurring only once. CDR3 length: 11 amino acids. V lost 10 bases and J lost 4, with 10 bases in between. CDR1 is LNHDA and CDR2 is SQIVND in the germline V gene (reference sequence). The TCR originated in a human donor with Susac syndrome. The specimen was CD8+ T cells from PBMCs. This sequence joins TRBV19 and TRBJ1-2, with D possibly TRBD1 on 5 matching bases. CDR3 in DNA: TGTGCCACCCTAGGGGCCTATGGCTACACCTTC. Translation: CATLGAYGYTF. The full variable domain, in which reference TRBV19 and TRBJ1-2 provide the parts outside the CDR3, is DGGITQSPKYLFRKEGQNVTLSCEQNLNHDAMYWYRQDPGQGLRLIYYSQIVNDFQKGDIAEGYSVSREKKESFPLTVTSAQKNPTAFYLCATLGAYGYTFGSGTRLTVV.